This T cell receptor (beta chain) was recovered during a study of regulatory T cells in long-lasting Graves disease. This clonotype has only a few counts. Antigen: not known. A read error may account for a junction end that differs from germline. The TCR beta library used iRepertoire HTBI primers with Arm-PCR amplification of CDR3. TCRdb re-called the multiplex PCR reads with MiXCR, one entry per CDR3 protein. This table has about 660,000 distinct CDR3 sequences, 25% to 35% appearing once. Time point noted: persistent/refractory GD, antithyroid drugs over 5 years with positive TRAb. The TCR library was prepared using RNA isolated from PBMCs. In germline, CDR1 is MNHEY, CDR2 SVGEGT. The CDR3 spans 15 residues. Notes on the study in general: When disease was persistent, TRBV28, TRBJ1-2 and TRBJ2-5 were the favored segments.

Sequences were derived from peripheral blood mononuclear cells (PBMCs), sampled when the disease was refractory, from a patient treated with antithyroid drugs. J is TRBJ1-4 and V is TRBV6-2 or TRBV6-3; 8 bases map to TRBD1. The TCR sequence derives from a female donor with Graves disease. The chain's CDR3 is CASSNGQGRNEKLFF. DNA of the CDR3: TGCGCCAGCAGTAACGGACAGGGACGAAATGAAAAACTGTTTTTT.